These 20 T cell receptor beta chains originate from one sample sequenced in a study of PD-L1 blockade in urothelial cancer. Time point specified: pretreatment peripheral blood. Sequencing was performed with immunoSEQ multiplex PCR; in TCRdb, only in-frame clones are kept and a portion is missing. The table includes 95,000 to 100,000 clones, around 87% detected once. The sequences come from PBMCs, collected around atezolizumab (anti-PD-L1) treatment. These receptors all come from a man in his 60s with urothelial cancer.

The count of this clone is one. The genes are TRBV6-5 and TRBJ2-3, with 7 bases lining up with TRBD2. V gave up 8 bases and J gave up 6 bases; unmatched junction bases: 11. Germline V gives CDR1 MNHEY, CDR2 SVGAGI. This CDR3 comprises 14 residues. The CDR3 protein is CASRGPSGWDTQYF. Here the CDR3 DNA reads TGTGCCAGCCGTGGGCCTAGCGGATGGGATACGCAGTATTTT.

The V call is TRBV25-1, the J call TRBJ2-5, with a tentative D call TRBD1 (6 bases). Trimming left V 4 bases short and J 5 bases short, with 8 bases between. The CDR3 runs to 12 residues. In germline, CDR1 is MGHDK, CDR2 SYGVNS. The CDR3 protein is CASSARGETQYF. CDR3 bases: TGTGCCAGCAGTGCCAGGGGTGAGACCCAGTACTTC. The entire variable domain, with the rest obtained from reference TRBV25-1 and TRBJ2-5, is as follows: EADIYQTPRYLVIGTGKKITLECSQTMGHDKMYWYQQDPGMELHLIHYSYGVNSTEKGDLSSESTVSRIRTEHFPLTLESARPSHTSQYLCASSARGETQYFGPGTRLLVL.

This chain links TRBV9 with TRBJ2-3; the match to TRBD1 covers 10 bases. Germline-derived CDR1 and CDR2 are SGDLS and YYNGEE. Trimming cost V 4 bases and J 1 base; bases outside gene matches: 6. CDR3 length: 16 residues. CDR3 bases: TGTGCCAGCAGCAAAGGGACAGGGGTAGGCACAGATACGCAGTATTTT. The encoded protein is CASSKGTGVGTDTQYF.

The chain links TRBV28 to TRBJ1-1, with 9 bases lining up with TRBD1. Per the germline V gene, CDR1 is MDHEN and CDR2 is SYDVKM. This CDR3 is 15 amino acids long. Trimming at V came to 5 bases and at J to 6 bases, leaving 10 bases not matched to a gene. CDR3 amino acids: CASSPGDREAPEAFF. As DNA, the CDR3 is TGTGCCAGCAGTCCCGGGGACAGGGAGGCCCCTGAAGCTTTCTTT. Drawing the rest from reference TRBV28 and TRBJ1-1, the complete variable domain is DVKVTQSSRYLVKRTGEKVFLECVQDMDHENMFWYRQDPGLGLRLIYFSYDVKMKEKGDIPEGYSVSREKKERFSLILESASTNQTSMYLCASSPGDREAPEAFFGQGTRLTVV.

This chain joins TRBV7-2 and TRBJ2-1; TRBD2 matches at 8 bases. The CDR3 loop spans 16 amino acids. Germline loops: CDR1 SGHTA, CDR2 FQGNSA. The trim removed 1 base at V and 2 bases at J, leaving 4 bases unmatched. CDR3 sequence reads: CASSLVGGGTYNEQFF. As DNA, the CDR3 is TGTGCCAGCAGCTTAGTGGGCGGGGGGACCTACAATGAGCAGTTCTTC.

This clone was detected a few times. The chain links TRBV6-5 to TRBJ1-2; 10 bases are shared with TRBD1. Germline V gene data show CDR1 as MNHEY and CDR2 as SVGAGI. There are 14 residues in the CDR3. V lost 6 bases to trimming and J lost 8 bases; unmatched junction nucleotides: 9. CDR3 amino acids: CASRRQGAPGGYTF. CDR3 bases: TGTGCCAGCAGGCGACAGGGGGCGCCGGGAGGCTACACCTTC.

The gene calls are TRBV7-9 and TRBJ2-7, with 10 positions matching TRBD2. With 3 bases clipped from V and 0 bases from J, the junction kept 8 bases outside the gene matches. The V gene's germline CDR1 is SEHNR and CDR2 FQNEAQ (reference sequence). The CDR3 totals 17 residues. The CDR3 sequence is CASSLRKAGGHSYEQYF. CDR3 DNA sequence: TGTGCCAGCAGCTTGAGAAAAGCGGGGGGGCACTCCTACGAGCAGTACTTC.

V and J are TRBV9 and TRBJ2-3; 11 nucleotides match TRBD2. Looked up from germline, CDR1 is SGDLS and CDR2 is YYNGEE. The CDR3 spans 18 residues. After removal of 0 bases from V and 9 bases from J, the junction contained 15 bases not matched to a gene. CDR3 residues: CASSVGTSGSAGTDTQYF. In DNA form, the CDR3 reads TGTGCCAGCAGCGTAGGAACTAGCGGGAGCGCGGGGACGGACACGCAGTATTTT.

J is TRBJ2-1 and V is TRBV27, with D hard to call. The V gene lost 5 bases and the J gene lost 4 bases, with 3 bases spanning the gap. Germline-derived CDR1 and CDR2 are MNHEY and SMNVEV (reference sequence). This CDR3 has 11 residues. In DNA, the CDR3 is TGTGCCAGCAGTCGTTACAATGAGCAGTTCTTC. Translation gives CASSRYNEQFF.

The chain links TRBV6-6 to TRBJ1-5; no clear D gene. Trimming took off 8 bases at V and 2 bases at J, with 13 bases between the two ends. The length of the CDR3 is 14 residues. Germline assignment: CDR1 MNHNY and CDR2 SVGAGI (reference sequence). The CDR3 DNA sequence: TGTGCCAGCGGGTATTTAGAGGGCAATCAGCCCCAGCATTTT. Its translation is CASGYLEGNQPQHF.

This chain uses TRBV27 with TRBJ1-5; D might be TRBD1 (5 bases). Trimming stripped 3 bases from V and 5 bases from J, with 8 bases between. The CDR3 totals 13 residues. CDR1 is MNHEY and CDR2 is SMNVEV in the germline V gene (reference sequence). CDR3 coding DNA: TGTGCCAGCAGTTTGTCAGGGTATCAGCCCCAGCATTTT. Its translation: CASSLSGYQPQHF.

The V and J genes are TRBV19 and TRBJ1-5; D ambiguous. Germline V gene data show CDR1 as LNHDA and CDR2 as SQIVND (reference sequence). The CDR3 runs 14 residues. Trimming took off 4 bases at V and 3 bases at J, with 10 bases between the two ends. The CDR3 bases are TGTGCCAGTAGTACAACTAGGAACAATCAGCCCCAGCATTTT. Translation: CASSTTRNNQPQHF. Full variable domain (missing parts from reference TRBV19 and TRBJ1-5): DGGITQSPKYLFRKEGQNVTLSCEQNLNHDAMYWYRQDPGQGLRLIYYSQIVNDFQKGDIAEGYSVSREKKESFPLTVTSAQKNPTAFYLCASSTTRNNQPQHFGDGTRLSIL.

V is TRBV28 and J is TRBJ2-6, with 7 bases fitting TRBD1. The CDR3 loop spans 16 amino acids. The V and J ends lost 7 bases and 2 bases, in that order; junction bases with no gene match: 8. Germline CDR1 MDHEN, CDR2 SYDVKM. DNA of the CDR3: TGTGCCAGCACCTTCGACAGGGAACCTGGGGCCAACGTCCTGACTTTC. Its translation: CASTFDREPGANVLTF.

The V and J genes are TRBV10-3 and TRBJ2-1; TRBD1 is a possible D gene (5 bases). CDR3 length equals 15 residues. Germline V CDR1 and CDR2: ENHRY, SYGVKD. Trimming removed 3 bases from V and 2 bases from J, with 11 bases in between. CDR3 DNA sequence: TGTGCCATCAGTGAAGGTCAGGGCACCTACAATGAGCAGTTCTTC. This translates into CAISEGQGTYNEQFF.

This chain connects TRBV7-2 to TRBJ2-5, with 8 bases that match TRBD2. Per the germline V gene, CDR1 is SGHTA and CDR2 is FQGNSA. Losses at the gene ends were 5 bases for V and 4 bases for J; bases not matched to a gene: 6. CDR3 length equals 14 residues. CDR3 sequence: CASSRGGRRETQYF. CDR3 nucleotide sequence: TGTGCCAGCAGCCGGGGGGGCCGTCGAGAGACCCAGTACTTC. The full variable domain, with the rest looked up from reference TRBV7-2 and TRBJ2-5, is GAGVSQSPSNKVTEKGKDVELRCDPISGHTALYWYRQSLGQGLEFLIYFQGNSAPDKSGLPSDRFSAERTGGSVSTLTIQRTQQEDSAVYLCASSRGGRRETQYFGPGTRLLVL.

This clone was detected only once. The chain joins TRBV18 to TRBJ2-2; tentative D call: TRBD2 (5 bases). This CDR3 contains 13 residues. V lost 3 bases and J lost 6, with 8 bases in between. Germline CDR1 and CDR2: KGHSH and LQKENI. The chain's CDR3 is CASSPMEAGELFF. Here the CDR3 DNA reads TGTGCCAGCTCACCGATGGAGGCCGGGGAGCTGTTTTTT.

This chain links TRBV7-3 with TRBJ2-5; 7 nucleotides agree with TRBD2. The ends lost 0 bases at V and 5 bases at J; junction bases unmatched: 3. The germline gives CDR1 SGHTA, CDR2 FQGTGA. This CDR3 contains 14 residues. The CDR3 DNA follows: TGTGCCAGCAGCTTAACCGGACTAGAGGAGACCCAGTACTTC. This encodes CASSLTGLEETQYF.

The CDR3 is CASRGGIHEQYF. The CDR3 DNA reads TGTGCCAGCAGGGGGGGAATCCACGAGCAGTACTTC. This chain joins TRBV6-1 and TRBJ2-7; D might be TRBD2 (6 bases). The CDR3 is 12 residues long. Trimming cost V 6 bases and J 5 bases, with 11 bases left between them. CDR1 and CDR2 (germline): MNHNS, SASEGT.

This chain links TRBV5-4 with TRBJ2-5, with D possibly matching TRBD1 (6 bases). The V end lost 4 bases, the J end lost 3 bases, and 13 bases lay between the germline ends. The CDR3 covers 14 residues. CDR1 is SGHNT and CDR2 is YYREEE in the germline V gene (reference sequence). CDR3 DNA sequence: TGTGCCAGCAGCCCCGGGACAAAAAAAGAGACCCAGTACTTC. It encodes CASSPGTKKETQYF.

This chain uses TRBV10-3 with TRBJ1-1; TRBD1 matches 12 bases. J was trimmed by 7 bases and V by 4 bases; bases with no gene match: 4. The length of the CDR3 is 14 residues. Germline V gene lookup returns CDR1 ENHRY and CDR2 SYGVKD. The CDR3 sequence is CAISGGTGGGEAFF. The CDR3, as DNA: TGTGCCATCAGTGGTGGGACAGGGGGCGGTGAAGCTTTCTTT.